This TCR beta chain is from a study of T cell responses to AZD1222 COVID-19 vaccine. Study-wide points: Increased Spike-specific TCR breadth and depth were observed after two AZD1222 doses. Researchers report vaccine-associated CD4 TCRs spanning spike, with dominance at 160-218 and 743-854. Baseline serostatus was positive in only a handful of AZD1222 recipients. Clonal diversity may have been underestimated, and the donors were mostly white British, with more females than males.

The repertoire was sequenced with immunoSEQ multiplex PCR; TCRdb's copy has only in-frame clones and lacks some. This table has 140,000 to 150,000 clones, around 90% appearing once. The germline gives CDR1 SGHRS, CDR2 YFSETQ. With 0 bases removed from V and 3 bases from J, the gap between germline ends came to 13 bases. The CDR3 is made up of 15 amino acids. As to this clone: Its specificity is unknown.

This clonotype originated in an adult who received the MenACWY meningococcal vaccine as a control. This chain connects TRBV5-1 to TRBJ2-7, with no clear D. The sequencing here drew on peripheral blood, taken 28 days after the second dose of the MenACWY control vaccine. CDR3 in DNA: TGCGCCAGCAGCTTGGCCACCGGGCATATCTACGAGCAGTACTTC. It specifies CASSLATGHIYEQYF.